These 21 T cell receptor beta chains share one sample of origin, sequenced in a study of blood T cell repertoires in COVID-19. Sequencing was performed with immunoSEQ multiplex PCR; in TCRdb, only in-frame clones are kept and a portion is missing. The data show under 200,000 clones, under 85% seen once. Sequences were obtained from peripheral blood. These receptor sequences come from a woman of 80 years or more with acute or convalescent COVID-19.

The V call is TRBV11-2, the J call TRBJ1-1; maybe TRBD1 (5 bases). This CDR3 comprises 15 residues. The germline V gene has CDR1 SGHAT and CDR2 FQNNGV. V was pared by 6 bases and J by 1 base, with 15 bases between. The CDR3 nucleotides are TGTGCCAGCAGTTTTACACCTCAGGGGAACACTGAAGCTTTCTTT. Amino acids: CASSFTPQGNTEAFF.

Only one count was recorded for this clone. The CDR3 nucleotides are TGTGCCAGCTCACCAGGGGGATCCGGGACTAGCGGGAGGCATGAGCAGTTCTTC. This sequence encodes CASSPGGSGTSGRHEQFF. The V and J genes are TRBV18 and TRBJ2-1; 15 positions match TRBD2. Trimming cost V 2 bases and J 8 bases; bases outside gene matches: 10. This CDR3 region has 18 residues. CDR1 is KGHSH, CDR2 LQKENI, per germline.

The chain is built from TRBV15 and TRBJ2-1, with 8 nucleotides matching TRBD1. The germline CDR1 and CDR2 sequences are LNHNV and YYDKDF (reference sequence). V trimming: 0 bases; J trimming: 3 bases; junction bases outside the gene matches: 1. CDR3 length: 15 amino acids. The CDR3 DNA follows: TGTGCCACCAGCAGAGAACAGGGGGGCTACAATGAGCAGTTCTTC. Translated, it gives CATSREQGGYNEQFF. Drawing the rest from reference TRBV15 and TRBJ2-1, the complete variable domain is DAMVIQNPRYQVTQFGKPVTLSCSQTLNHNVMYWYQQKSSQAPKLLFHYYDKDFNNEADTPDNFQSRRPNTSFCFLDIRSPGLGDTAMYLCATSREQGGYNEQFFGPGTRLTVL.

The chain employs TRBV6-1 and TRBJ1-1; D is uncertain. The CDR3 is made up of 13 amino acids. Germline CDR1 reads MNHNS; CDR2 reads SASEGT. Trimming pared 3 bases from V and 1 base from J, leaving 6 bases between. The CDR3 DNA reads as TGTGCCAGCAGTGATACGGGGAACACTGAAGCTTTCTTT. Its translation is CASSDTGNTEAFF.

The CDR3 loop reads CASSSGTGNGGNTIYF. The DNA for the CDR3 is TGTGCCAGCAGCTCCGGGACAGGGAACGGAGGAAACACCATATATTTT. The J gene is TRBJ1-3, the V gene TRBV5-8, with 9 bases matching TRBD1. The CDR3 extends over 16 amino acids. CDR1 is SGHTS, CDR2 YDEGEE, per germline. J was trimmed by 4 bases and V by 3 bases; bases with no gene match: 8.

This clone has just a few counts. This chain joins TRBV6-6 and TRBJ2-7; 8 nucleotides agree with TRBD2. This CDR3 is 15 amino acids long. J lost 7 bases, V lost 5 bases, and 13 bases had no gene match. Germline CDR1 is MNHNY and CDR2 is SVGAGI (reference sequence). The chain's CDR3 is CASSQPGAGALEQYF. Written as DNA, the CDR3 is TGTGCCAGCAGTCAACCCGGAGCGGGAGCCTTGGAGCAGTACTTC.

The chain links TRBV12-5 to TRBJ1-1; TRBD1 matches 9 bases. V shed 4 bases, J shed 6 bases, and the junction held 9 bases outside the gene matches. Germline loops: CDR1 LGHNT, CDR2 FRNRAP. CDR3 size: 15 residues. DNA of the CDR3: TGTGCTAGTGGTTCCACAGGGGGCATAGGCCCTGAAGCTTTCTTT. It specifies CASGSTGGIGPEAFF. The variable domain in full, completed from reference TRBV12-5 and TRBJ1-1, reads DARVTQTPRHKVTEMGQEVTMRCQPILGHNTVFWYRQTMMQGLELLAYFRNRAPLDDSGMPKDRFSAEMPDATLATLKIQPSEPRDSAVYFCASGSTGGIGPEAFFGQGTRLTVV.

Here the CDR3 reads CASTGLAGYNEQFF. For the CDR3, the DNA is TGTGCCAGCACGGGACTAGCGGGGTACAATGAGCAGTTCTTC. V is TRBV11-2 and J is TRBJ2-1, with 13 bases identical to TRBD2. This CDR3 contains 14 residues. The V gene end was trimmed by 7 bases and the J gene end by 4 bases; junction bases not matched to a gene: 1. Per the germline V gene, CDR1 is SGHAT and CDR2 is FQNNGV.

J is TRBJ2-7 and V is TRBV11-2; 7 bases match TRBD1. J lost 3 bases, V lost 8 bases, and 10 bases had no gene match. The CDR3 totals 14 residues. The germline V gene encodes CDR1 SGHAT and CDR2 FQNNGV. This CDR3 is CASRKTGSHYEQYF. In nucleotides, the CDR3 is TGTGCCAGCCGCAAGACAGGGTCCCACTACGAGCAGTACTTC.

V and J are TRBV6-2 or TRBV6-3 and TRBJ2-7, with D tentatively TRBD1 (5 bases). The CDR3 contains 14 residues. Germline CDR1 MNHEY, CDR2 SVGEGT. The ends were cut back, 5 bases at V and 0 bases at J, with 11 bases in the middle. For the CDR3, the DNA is TGTGCCAGCAGTCGACCGACAGCCTCCTACGAGCAGTACTTC. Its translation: CASSRPTASYEQYF.

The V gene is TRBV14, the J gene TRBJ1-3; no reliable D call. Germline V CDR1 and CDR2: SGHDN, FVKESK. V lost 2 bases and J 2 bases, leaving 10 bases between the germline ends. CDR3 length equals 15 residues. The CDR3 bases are TGTGCCAGCAGCCAATCGGCGGGGACTGGAAACACCATATATTTT. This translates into CASSQSAGTGNTIYF.

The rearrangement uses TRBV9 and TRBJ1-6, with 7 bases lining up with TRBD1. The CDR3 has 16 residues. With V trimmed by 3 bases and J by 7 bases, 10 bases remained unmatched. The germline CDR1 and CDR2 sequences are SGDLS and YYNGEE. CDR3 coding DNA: TGTGCCAGCAGCGGCTCGACAGGGACTTACAATTCACCCCTCCACTTT. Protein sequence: CASSGSTGTYNSPLHF.

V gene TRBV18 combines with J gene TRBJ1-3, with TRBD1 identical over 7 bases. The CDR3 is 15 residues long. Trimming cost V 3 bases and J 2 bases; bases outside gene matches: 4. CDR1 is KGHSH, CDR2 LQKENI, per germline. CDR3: CASSPNRGPGNTIYF. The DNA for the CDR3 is TGTGCCAGCTCACCGAACAGGGGACCTGGAAACACCATATATTTT.

The CDR3: CASSLARQGHGYTF. The CDR3 DNA reads as TGTGCCAGCAGCTTAGCGCGTCAGGGCCATGGCTACACCTTC. V and J are TRBV7-2 and TRBJ1-2; maybe TRBD1 (5 bases). Trimming left V 0 bases short and J 6 bases short, with 11 bases between. The CDR3 consists of 14 residues. CDR1 and CDR2 (germline): SGHTA, FQGNSA. Variable domain in full (rest from reference TRBV7-2 and TRBJ1-2): GAGVSQSPSNKVTEKGKDVELRCDPISGHTALYWYRQSLGQGLEFLIYFQGNSAPDKSGLPSDRFSAERTGGSVSTLTIQRTQQEDSAVYLCASSLARQGHGYTFGSGTRLTVV.

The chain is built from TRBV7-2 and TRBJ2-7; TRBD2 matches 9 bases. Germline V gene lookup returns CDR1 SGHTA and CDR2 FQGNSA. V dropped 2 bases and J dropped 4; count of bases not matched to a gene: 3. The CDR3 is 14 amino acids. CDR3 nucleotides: TGTGCCAGCAGCTTACGGCTAGCGGGGTACGAGCAGTACTTC. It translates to CASSLRLAGYEQYF.

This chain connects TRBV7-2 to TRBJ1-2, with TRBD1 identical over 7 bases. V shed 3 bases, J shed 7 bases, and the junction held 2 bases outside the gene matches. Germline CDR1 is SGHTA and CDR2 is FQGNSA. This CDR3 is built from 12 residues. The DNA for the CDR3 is TGTGCCAGCAGCTTCGACAGGGCTGGCTACACCTTC. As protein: CASSFDRAGYTF.

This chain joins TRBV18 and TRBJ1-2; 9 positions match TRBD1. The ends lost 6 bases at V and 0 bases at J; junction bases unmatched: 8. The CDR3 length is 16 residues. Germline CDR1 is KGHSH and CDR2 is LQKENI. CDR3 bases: TGTGCCAGCTCCCCGACGACAGGGGGAACTAACTATGGCTACACCTTC. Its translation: CASSPTTGGTNYGYTF. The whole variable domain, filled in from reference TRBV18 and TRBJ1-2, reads NAGVMQNPRHLVRRRGQEARLRCSPMKGHSHVYWYRQLPEEGLKFMVYLQKENIIDESGMPKERFSAEFPKEGPSILRIQQVVRGDSAAYFCASSPTTGGTNYGYTFGSGTRLTVV.

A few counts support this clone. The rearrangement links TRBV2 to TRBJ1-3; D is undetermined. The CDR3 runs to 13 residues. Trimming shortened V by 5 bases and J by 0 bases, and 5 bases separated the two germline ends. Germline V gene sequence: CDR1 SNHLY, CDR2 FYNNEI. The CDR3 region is CASSPLSGNTIYF. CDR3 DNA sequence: TGTGCCAGCAGTCCCCTCTCTGGAAACACCATATATTTT.

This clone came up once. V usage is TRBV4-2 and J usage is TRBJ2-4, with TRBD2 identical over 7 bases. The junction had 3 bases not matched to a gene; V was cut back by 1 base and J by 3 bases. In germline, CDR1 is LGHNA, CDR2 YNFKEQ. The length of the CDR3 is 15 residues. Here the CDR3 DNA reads TGTGCCAGCAGCCAAGCAGCGGGGTTCAAAAACATTCAGTACTTC. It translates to CASSQAAGFKNIQYF.

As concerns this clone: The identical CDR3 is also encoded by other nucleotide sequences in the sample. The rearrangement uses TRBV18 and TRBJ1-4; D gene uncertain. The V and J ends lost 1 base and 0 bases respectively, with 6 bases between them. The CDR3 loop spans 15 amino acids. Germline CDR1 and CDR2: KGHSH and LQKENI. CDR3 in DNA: TGTGCCAGCTCACCACGCGGCTCAACTAATGAAAAACTGTTTTTT. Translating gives CASSPRGSTNEKLFF.

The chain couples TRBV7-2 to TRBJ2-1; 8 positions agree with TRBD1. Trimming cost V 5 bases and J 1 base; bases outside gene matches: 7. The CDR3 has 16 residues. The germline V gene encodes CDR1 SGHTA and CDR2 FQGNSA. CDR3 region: CASSRQQGGSYNEQFF. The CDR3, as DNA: TGTGCCAGCAGCCGCCAACAGGGGGGATCCTACAATGAGCAGTTCTTC. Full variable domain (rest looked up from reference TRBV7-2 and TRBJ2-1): GAGVSQSPSNKVTEKGKDVELRCDPISGHTALYWYRQSLGQGLEFLIYFQGNSAPDKSGLPSDRFSAERTGGSVSTLTIQRTQQEDSAVYLCASSRQQGGSYNEQFFGPGTRLTVL.